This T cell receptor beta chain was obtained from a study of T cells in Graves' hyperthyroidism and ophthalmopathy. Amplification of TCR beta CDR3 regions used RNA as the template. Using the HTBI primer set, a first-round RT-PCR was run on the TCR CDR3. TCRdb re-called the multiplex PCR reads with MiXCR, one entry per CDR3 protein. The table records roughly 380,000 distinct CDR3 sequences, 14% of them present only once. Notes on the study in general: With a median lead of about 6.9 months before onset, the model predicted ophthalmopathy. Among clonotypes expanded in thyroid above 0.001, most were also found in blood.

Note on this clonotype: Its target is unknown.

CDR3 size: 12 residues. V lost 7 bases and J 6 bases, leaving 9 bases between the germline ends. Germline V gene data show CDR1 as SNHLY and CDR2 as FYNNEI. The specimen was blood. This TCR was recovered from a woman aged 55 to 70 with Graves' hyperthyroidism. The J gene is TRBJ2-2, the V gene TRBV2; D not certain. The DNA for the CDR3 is TGTGCCAGCATTTGGGGTTCCGGGGAGCTGTTTTTT. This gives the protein CASIWGSGELFF. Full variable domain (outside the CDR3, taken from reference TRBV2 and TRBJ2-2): EPEVTQTPSHQVTQMGQEVILRCVPISNHLYFYWYRQILGQKVEFLVSFYNNEISEKSEIFDDQFSVERPDGSNFTLKIRSTKLEDSAMYFCASIWGSGELFFGEGSRLTVL.